These 25 T cell receptor beta chains were all obtained from the same sample, sequenced in a study of shared T cell receptors in the human thymus. Some clones are missing from TCRdb's copy, which holds only in-frame ones; the method was immunoSEQ multiplex PCR. The repertoire holds 500,000 to 750,000 clones, approximately 90% seen once, with 0.0095% to 0.013% in the top ten. These data were likewise used in another study, on human thymus T cells.

The sequencing sample was made of thymocytes. All receptors come from a boy in the first two years of life with a congenital heart defect.

As regards this clone: A junction boundary mismatches the germline segment, possibly from a read error. The CDR3 DNA reads as TGTGCCAGCAGCGAAGGCGGGGGAGACAATCAGCCCCAGCATTTT. It codes for CASSEGGGDNQPQHF. The chain has TRBV2 and TRBJ1-5, with D tentatively TRBD1 (5 bases). Germline V gene sequence: CDR1 SNHLY, CDR2 FYNNEI. This CDR3 spans 15 amino acids.

This chain joins TRBV5-1 and TRBJ1-4; the D gene is possibly TRBD1 (6 bases). The CDR3 covers 17 residues. The V gene's germline CDR1 is SGHRS and CDR2 YFSETQ. Trimming shortened V by 2 bases and J by 2 bases, and 16 bases separated the two germline ends. DNA of the CDR3: TGCGCCAGCAGCTTCGCCGGGACACCTGTCACTAATGAAAAACTGTTTTTT. As protein: CASSFAGTPVTNEKLFF.

The rearrangement uses TRBV18 and TRBJ2-7, with D maybe TRBD2 (5 bases). Germline CDR1 reads KGHSH; CDR2 reads LQKENI. CDR3 length equals 11 residues. With 3 bases removed from V and 5 bases from J, the gap between germline ends came to 5 bases. CDR3 amino acids: CASSPGDEQYF. CDR3 bases: TGTGCCAGCTCACCGGGAGACGAGCAGTACTTC.

The chain has TRBV4-3 and TRBJ2-1, with TRBD2 as a possible D gene (5 bases). In germline, CDR1 is LGHNA, CDR2 YSLEER. The CDR3 runs 16 residues. Trimming left V 3 bases short and J 4 bases short, with 16 bases between. Written as DNA, the CDR3 is TGCGCCAGCAGCCAGATGCGGGCTACGGGTTACAATGAGCAGTTCTTC. This encodes CASSQMRATGYNEQFF.

Here the CDR3 DNA reads TGCGCCAGCAGCGGGCCGCTGAGACGTCCCGGGGAGCTGTTTTTT. As protein: CASSGPLRRPGELFF. This rearrangement joins TRBV5-1 to TRBJ2-2; D not certain. The germline V and J ends were trimmed by 4 bases and 6 bases, with 16 bases remaining between them. The CDR3 sequence is 15 residues long. Germline assignment: CDR1 SGHRS and CDR2 YFSETQ.

The V gene is TRBV14, the J gene TRBJ2-7, with a possible D match to TRBD1 (6 bases). Trimming stripped 0 bases from V and 2 bases from J, with 14 bases between. The CDR3 contains 16 residues. Per the germline V gene, CDR1 is SGHDN and CDR2 is FVKESK. The CDR3 sequence: CASSQEPGENAYEQYF. The CDR3 DNA reads TGTGCCAGCAGCCAAGAACCAGGGGAAAATGCCTACGAGCAGTACTTC. The complete variable domain, with remaining parts taken from reference TRBV14 and TRBJ2-7, reads EAGVTQFPSHSVIEKGQTVTLRCDPISGHDNLYWYRRVMGKEIKFLLHFVKESKQDESGMPNNRFLAERTGGTYSTLKVQPAELEDSGVYFCASSQEPGENAYEQYFGPGTRLTVT.

A word on this clone: Compared with germline, one end of the junction differs, possibly owing to a read error. The rearrangement links TRBV18 to TRBJ2-7; 8 nucleotides line up with TRBD1. The germline gives CDR1 KGHSH, CDR2 LQKENI. The CDR3 consists of 14 residues. CDR3 residues: CVSARDRRPYEQYF. The DNA of the CDR3 is TGTGTCAGCGCCCGGGACAGGAGACCCTACGAGCAGTACTTC.

As concerns this clone: Within the sample, other DNA sequences also encode this same CDR3. The rearrangement uses TRBV5-6 and TRBJ2-7, with 10 bases lining up with TRBD2. CDR3 length: 18 amino acids. CDR1 SGHDT and CDR2 YYEEEE come from the germline V gene. J lost 4 bases, V lost 4 bases, and 17 bases had no gene match. The CDR3 loop is CASSAPRRETSGLYEQYF. CDR3 DNA sequence: TGTGCCAGCAGCGCACCAAGACGTGAGACTAGCGGGCTGTACGAGCAGTACTTC.

The V and J genes are TRBV10-2 and TRBJ2-7; the D gene is possibly TRBD2 (6 bases). Looked up from germline, CDR1 is WSHSY and CDR2 is SAAADI. Trimming stripped 8 bases from V and 0 bases from J, with 8 bases between. The CDR3 consists of 12 residues. CDR3 residues: CASGRTSYEQYF. CDR3 sequence (DNA): TGCGCCAGCGGGAGGACCTCCTACGAGCAGTACTTC.

The DNA for the CDR3 is TGTGCCACCAGCAGAGGTGGACTAGCGGATTCCTACGAGCAGTACTTC. Protein sequence: CATSRGGLADSYEQYF. V usage is TRBV15 and J usage is TRBJ2-7; the match to TRBD2 covers 10 bases. Germline V gives CDR1 LNHNV, CDR2 YYDKDF (reference sequence). The J segment lost 1 base and the V segment lost 1 base, leaving 4 bases of the junction unmatched. This CDR3 is 16 amino acids long.

The chain joins TRBV19 to TRBJ2-3; 7 bases match TRBD2. V lost 8 bases to trimming and J lost 1 base; unmatched junction nucleotides: 9. Germline V gene sequence: CDR1 LNHDA, CDR2 SQIVND (reference sequence). The CDR3 length is 15 residues. CDR3 region: CASPRRGVGTDTQYF. The DNA for the CDR3 is TGTGCCAGTCCCCGACGGGGGGTGGGCACAGATACGCAGTATTTT.

The chain joins TRBV7-3 to TRBJ2-7; possible D gene TRBD2, 6 bases. This CDR3 is built from 16 residues. The germline V gene has CDR1 SGHTA and CDR2 FQGTGA. V was cut by 4 bases and J by 0 bases, with 16 bases left in between. In DNA form, the CDR3 reads TGTGCCAGCAGCTCCAAACGGGGGATTAGCTCCTACGAGCAGTACTTC. It translates to CASSSKRGISSYEQYF.

This chain joins TRBV5-6 and TRBJ2-2; tentatively, D is TRBD1 (6 bases). V lost 4 bases to trimming and J lost 3 bases, with 16 bases between them. The CDR3 extends over 16 amino acids. Looked up from germline, CDR1 is SGHDT and CDR2 is YYEEEE. The CDR3 loop reads CASSRETGRDTGELFF. CDR3 sequence (DNA): TGTGCCAGCAGCCGCGAGACAGGTCGGGACACCGGGGAGCTGTTTTTT.

The chain has TRBV27 and TRBJ2-2, with D possibly being TRBD2 (5 bases). Germline V lookup: CDR1 MNHEY, CDR2 SMNVEV (reference sequence). Trimming shortened V by 3 bases and J by 0 bases, and 11 bases separated the two germline ends. There are 16 residues in the CDR3. The CDR3 DNA reads as TGTGCCAGCAGTTTCCTAGCTCCCTCGAACACCGGGGAGCTGTTTTTT. Translating gives CASSFLAPSNTGELFF.

The V gene is TRBV9, the J gene TRBJ1-2, with TRBD1 matching over 8 bases. Losses at the gene ends were 4 bases for V and 8 bases for J; bases not matched to a gene: 10. CDR3 size: 14 residues. Germline V gene lookup returns CDR1 SGDLS and CDR2 YYNGEE. CDR3 coding DNA: TGTGCCAGCAGCCAACGGACAGGGTTGGGCGGCTACACCTTC. Its protein is CASSQRTGLGGYTF. Full variable domain (rest looked up from reference TRBV9 and TRBJ1-2): DSGVTQTPKHLITATGQRVTLRCSPRSGDLSVYWYQQSLDQGLQFLIQYYNGEERAKGNILERFSAQQFPDLHSELNLSSLELGDSALYFCASSQRTGLGGYTFGSGTRLTVV.

The chain links TRBV27 to TRBJ2-7; D is possibly TRBD2 (5 bases). CDR1 and CDR2 (germline): MNHEY, SMNVEV (reference sequence). The CDR3 is made up of 12 amino acids. Trimming removed 5 bases at V and 6 bases at J, with 11 bases between. The CDR3 loop reads CASSQGLAEQYF. The CDR3 nucleotides read TGTGCCAGCAGTCAAGGGCTAGCCGAGCAGTACTTC.

This chain uses TRBV27 with TRBJ2-1; 7 positions agree with TRBD1. The CDR3 has 13 residues. Germline values: CDR1 MNHEY, CDR2 SMNVEV (reference sequence). J was trimmed by 5 bases and V by 5 bases; bases with no gene match: 3. CDR3 in amino acids: CASSHTGDNEQFF. In nucleotides, the CDR3 is TGTGCCAGCAGTCATACAGGGGACAATGAGCAGTTCTTC.

The chain couples TRBV7-5 to TRBJ1-3. TRBV7-5 is a recognized pseudogene. The CDR3 runs 19 residues. The CDR3 bases are TGTGTCAGAAGCTTAGGCGGGGTACAGGAAGGGTTTAGAGGAAACACCATATATTTT. Its translation is CVRSLGGVQEGFRGNTIYF.

The chain links TRBV5-4 to TRBJ2-1; 8 bases align to TRBD2. Germline V lookup: CDR1 SGHNT, CDR2 YYREEE (reference sequence). This CDR3 is 15 amino acids long. Trimming took 4 bases from V and 7 from J; bases not matched to a gene: 10. DNA of the CDR3: TGTGCCAGCAGCGACGGCGCTAGCGGGTCTAATGAGCAGTTCTTC. Protein sequence: CASSDGASGSNEQFF.

This clone was seen more than once but under ten times. The chain uses TRBV7-2 and TRBJ2-7; a possible D gene is TRBD1 (6 bases). This CDR3 is 18 amino acids long. Germline values: CDR1 SGHTA, CDR2 FQGNSA. V lost 4 bases and J 2 bases, leaving 24 bases between the germline ends. As DNA, the CDR3 is TGTGCCAGCAGCTCCGCGCGCGAACAGGGTTTGTCCCCCTACGAGCAGTACTTC. Translation: CASSSAREQGLSPYEQYF. Supplemented by reference TRBV7-2 and TRBJ2-7, the full variable domain reads GAGVSQSPSNKVTEKGKDVELRCDPISGHTALYWYRQSLGQGLEFLIYFQGNSAPDKSGLPSDRFSAERTGGSVSTLTIQRTQQEDSAVYLCASSSAREQGLSPYEQYFGPGTRLTVT.

J is TRBJ2-5 and V is TRBV21-1; whether TRBD1, the table's D call, matches the DNA was not checked. TRBV21-1 is a listed pseudogene. This CDR3 spans 16 amino acids. The CDR3, as DNA: TGTGCCAGCAAGGACAGGGGGCCCTTGTACCAAGAGACCCAGTACTTC. It yields the protein CASKDRGPLYQETQYF.

The chain employs TRBV12-5 and TRBJ2-1; TRBD2 matches at 10 bases. Per the germline V gene, CDR1 is LGHNT and CDR2 is FRNRAP. This CDR3 is built from 17 residues. V shed 5 bases, J shed 3 bases, and the junction held 10 bases outside the gene matches. CDR3 nucleotide sequence: TGTGCTAGTGGTCCTCTTAGCGGGAGGCCCCACTACAATGAGCAGTTCTTC. This encodes CASGPLSGRPHYNEQFF.

The CDR3 DNA reads as TGTGCCAGCAGCTCTCTGATAGGGGGCCTCGAGCAGTACTTC. It yields the protein CASSSLIGGLEQYF. The rearrangement links TRBV7-9 to TRBJ2-7; 7 bases match TRBD1. Germline lookup yields CDR1 SEHNR and CDR2 FQNEAQ (reference sequence). J was trimmed by 6 bases and V by 4 bases; bases with no gene match: 9. The CDR3 has 14 residues.

The chain couples TRBV28 to TRBJ2-7; 7 nucleotides agree with TRBD1. The CDR3 spans 12 residues. The germline gives CDR1 MDHEN, CDR2 SYDVKM. V dropped 3 bases and J dropped 8; count of bases not matched to a gene: 4. The CDR3 DNA is TGTGCCAGCAGTTTTGGACAGGACCAGCAGTACTTC. As protein: CASSFGQDQQYF.

V usage is TRBV28 and J usage is TRBJ2-4; D is possibly TRBD1 (6 bases). Germline V gene data show CDR1 as MDHEN and CDR2 as SYDVKM. The V gene lost 5 bases and the J gene lost 6 bases, with 14 bases spanning the gap. CDR3 length equals 14 residues. The CDR3 region is CASSQRTAGNIQYF. Here the CDR3 DNA reads TGTGCCAGCAGTCAAAGGACAGCTGGAAACATTCAGTACTTC. Supplemented by reference TRBV28 and TRBJ2-4, the full variable domain reads DVKVTQSSRYLVKRTGEKVFLECVQDMDHENMFWYRQDPGLGLRLIYFSYDVKMKEKGDIPEGYSVSREKKERFSLILESASTNQTSMYLCASSQRTAGNIQYFGAGTRLSVL.